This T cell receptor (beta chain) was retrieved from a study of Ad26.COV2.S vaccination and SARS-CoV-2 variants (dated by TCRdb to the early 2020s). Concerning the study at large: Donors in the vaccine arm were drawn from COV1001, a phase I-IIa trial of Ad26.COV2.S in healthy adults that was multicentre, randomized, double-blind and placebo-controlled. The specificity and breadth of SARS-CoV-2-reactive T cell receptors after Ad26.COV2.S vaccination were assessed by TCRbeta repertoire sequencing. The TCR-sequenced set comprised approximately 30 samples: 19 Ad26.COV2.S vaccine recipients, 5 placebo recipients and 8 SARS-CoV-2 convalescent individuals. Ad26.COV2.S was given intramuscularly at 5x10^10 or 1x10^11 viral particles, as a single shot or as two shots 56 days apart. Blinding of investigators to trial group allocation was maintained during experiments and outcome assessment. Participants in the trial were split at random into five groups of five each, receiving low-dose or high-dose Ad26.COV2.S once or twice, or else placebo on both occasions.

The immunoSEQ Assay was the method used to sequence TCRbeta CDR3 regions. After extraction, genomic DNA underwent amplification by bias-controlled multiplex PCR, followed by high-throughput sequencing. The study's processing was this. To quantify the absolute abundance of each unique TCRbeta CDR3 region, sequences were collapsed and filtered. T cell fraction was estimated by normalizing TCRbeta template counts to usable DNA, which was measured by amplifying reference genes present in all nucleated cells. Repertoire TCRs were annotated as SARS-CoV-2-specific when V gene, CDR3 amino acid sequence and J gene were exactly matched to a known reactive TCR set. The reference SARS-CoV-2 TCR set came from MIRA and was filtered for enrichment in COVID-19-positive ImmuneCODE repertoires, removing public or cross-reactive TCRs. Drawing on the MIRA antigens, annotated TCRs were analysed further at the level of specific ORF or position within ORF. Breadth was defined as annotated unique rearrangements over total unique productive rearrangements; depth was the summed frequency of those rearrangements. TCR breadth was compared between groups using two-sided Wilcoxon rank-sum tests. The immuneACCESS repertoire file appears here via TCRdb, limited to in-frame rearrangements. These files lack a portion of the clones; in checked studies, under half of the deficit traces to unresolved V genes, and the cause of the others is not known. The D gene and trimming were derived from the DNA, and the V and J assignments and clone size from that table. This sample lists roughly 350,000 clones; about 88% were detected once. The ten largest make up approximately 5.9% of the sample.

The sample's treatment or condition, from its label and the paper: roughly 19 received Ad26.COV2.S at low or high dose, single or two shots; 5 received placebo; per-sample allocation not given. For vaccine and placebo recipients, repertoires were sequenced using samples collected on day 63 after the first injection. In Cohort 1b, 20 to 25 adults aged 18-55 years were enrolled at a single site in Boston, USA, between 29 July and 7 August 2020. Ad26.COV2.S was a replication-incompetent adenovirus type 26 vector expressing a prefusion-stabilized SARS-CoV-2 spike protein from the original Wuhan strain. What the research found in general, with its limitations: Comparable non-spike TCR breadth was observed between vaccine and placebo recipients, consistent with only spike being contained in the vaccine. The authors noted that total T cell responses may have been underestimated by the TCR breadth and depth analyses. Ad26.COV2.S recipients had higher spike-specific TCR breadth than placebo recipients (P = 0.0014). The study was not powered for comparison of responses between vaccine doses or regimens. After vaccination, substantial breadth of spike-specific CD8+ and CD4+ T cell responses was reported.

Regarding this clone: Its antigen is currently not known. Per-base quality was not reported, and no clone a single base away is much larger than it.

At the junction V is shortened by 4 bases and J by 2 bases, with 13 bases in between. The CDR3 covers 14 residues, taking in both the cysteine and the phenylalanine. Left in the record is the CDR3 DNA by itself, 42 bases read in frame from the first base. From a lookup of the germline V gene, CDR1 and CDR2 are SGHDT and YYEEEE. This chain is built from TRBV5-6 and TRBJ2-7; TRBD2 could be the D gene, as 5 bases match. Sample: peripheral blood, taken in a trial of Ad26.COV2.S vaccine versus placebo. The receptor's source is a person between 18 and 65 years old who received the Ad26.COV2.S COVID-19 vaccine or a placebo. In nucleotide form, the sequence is TGTGCCAGCAGCCCCGGACTCGGCGCCTACGAGCAGTACTTC. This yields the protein CASSPGLGAYEQYF. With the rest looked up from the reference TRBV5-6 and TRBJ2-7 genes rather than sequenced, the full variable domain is DAGVTQSPTHLIKTRGQQVTLRCSPKSGHDTVSWYQQALGQGPQFIFQYYEEEERQRGNFPDRFSGHQFPNYSSELNVNALLLGDSALYLCASSPGLGAYEQYFGPGTRLTVT.